Here is one T cell receptor (beta chain) with its context. Antigen unknown. The data are from a study of cytomegalovirus exposure and HLA in healthy donors. General observations from the study: Cytomegalovirus association was listed for around 170 TCR beta chains. Fewer N-insertions than the roughly 670-donor mean were reportedly shown by an Asian-associated ancestry cluster in a later analysis. There were three CMV-associated chains whose specificity for CMV antigens was confirmed in vitro. Several V segments, TRBV6-2 and TRBV6-3 among them, could not be told apart and were dropped.

Germline values: CDR1 MGHDK, CDR2 SYGVNS. This CDR3 has 14 residues. The ends were cut back, 5 bases at V and 3 bases at J, with 10 bases in the middle. PCR primers comprised 60 Vbeta and 13 Jbeta primers. The repertoire was sequenced with immunoSEQ multiplex PCR; TCRdb's copy has only in-frame clones and lacks some. The repertoire holds roughly 260,000 clones, 70% to 90% seen once, with roughly 2% in the top ten. The origin of this receptor is a woman aged 40 to 49 in good health and CMV-seropositive. The V call is TRBV25-1, the J call TRBJ1-4; D might be TRBD1 (5 bases). The specimen was PBMCs. CDR3 in DNA: TGTGCCAGCAGTTCGGCAGGGTCTAATGAAAAACTGTTTTTT. Amino acid sequence: CASSSAGSNEKLFF.